These 2 T cell receptor beta chains were all obtained from the same sample, sequenced in a study of T cells after yellow fever vaccination. TCRdb independently ran MiXCR on the 5' RACE reads; one entry per CDR3 protein. The sample has a few hundred thousand distinct CDR3 sequences; 6.8% are singletons. Sequenced material: PBMCs, taken about 49 days after the first yellow fever vaccination. These receptors all stem from a young man who received the YFV17D yellow fever vaccine.

The chain recombines TRBV6-2 or TRBV6-3 with TRBJ1-5, with D tentatively TRBD1 (5 bases). Germline V gene sequence: CDR1 MNHEY, CDR2 SVGEGT. Trimming took off 6 bases at V and 6 bases at J, with 15 bases between the two ends. This CDR3 region has 14 residues. CDR3 in amino acids: CASRGSGLVQPQHF. DNA of the CDR3: TGTGCCAGCAGGGGATCAGGGCTCGTTCAGCCCCAGCATTTT.

This clonotype was observed a handful of times. The chain combines TRBV7-3 with TRBJ2-3; tentatively, D is TRBD1 (6 bases). This CDR3 region has 19 residues. The germline V gene has CDR1 SGHTA and CDR2 FQGTGA. V gave up 1 base and J gave up 0 bases, with 20 bases separating them. Here the CDR3 reads CASSLKPGTHEASTDTQYF. The CDR3, as DNA: TGTGCCAGCAGCTTAAAGCCCGGGACACACGAAGCTAGCACAGATACGCAGTATTTT.